The clone carrying this TCR beta chain was seen only a few times. The data were obtained in a study of cytomegalovirus exposure and HLA in healthy donors. Primers: 60 Vbeta forward and 13 Jbeta reverse. TCRdb's table, derived via immunoSEQ multiplex PCR, lists solely in-frame clones and lacks some. This table holds about 130,000 clones, approximately 82% found once. Germline V gene lookup returns CDR1 ENHRY and CDR2 SYGVKD. The CDR3 is 13 amino acids. V was shortened by 6 bases and J by 2 bases, with 8 bases between the two germline ends. The specimen was PBMCs. This clonotype was obtained from a boy aged 2 to 10 in good health and CMV-seronegative. The rearrangement links TRBV10-3 to TRBJ1-3; D remains unclear. CDR3 DNA: TGTGCCATCAGAACTAATACTGGAAACACCATATATTTT. It codes for CAIRTNTGNTIYF.